Sequencing of this TCR beta chain was carried out in a study of blood T cells in healthy people across ages. Those donating, healthy Caucasian individuals from Russia, were aged roughly 6 to 95. A remark on this clonotype: Its antigen is as yet unknown.

Findings and limits, study-wide: Leaving the PBMCs unsorted stopped any conclusive comparison of naive versus antigen-experienced cells.

Germline-derived CDR1 and CDR2 are MNHNS and SASEGT. V lost 2 bases and J lost 5, with 13 bases in between. The CDR3 runs 14 residues. Together with a sample-barcoded 5' primer, a J-beta primer mix was included in a second PCR lasting roughly 6 to 12 cycles. TCRdb analysed the 5' RACE reads with MiXCR anew, one entry per CDR3 protein. The sample lists almost 800,000 distinct CDR3 sequences; 58% were seen once. Specimen: blood. This sequence was found in a man between 25 and 39 years old in good health. V is TRBV6-1 and J is TRBJ2-7; maybe TRBD2 (6 bases). CDR3 bases: TGTGCCAGCAGTGAAAGCATAGGAGGGGACGAGCAGTACTTC. Its translation is CASSESIGGDEQYF.